This T cell receptor beta chain was observed in a study of T cell repertoires in cytomegalovirus infection. Study-level information: Public TCR beta signature analysis indicated the presence of both CMV infection and matching HLA type. The study, taken as a whole, reports: CMV carriers having the relevant HLA were flagged by cumulative public TCR beta family frequency. HLA-C-restricted CMV clonotypes gave the most frequent clonotype in two of eight donors.

This clonotype was observed a few times. Its target is not known. This CDR3 contains 12 residues. Germline CDR1 is MNHEY and CDR2 is SVGEGT. V was clipped by 2 bases and J by 11 bases, with 12 bases between them. One entry per CDR3 protein, called by TCRdb with MiXCR from the reads. The repertoire holds roughly 100,000 distinct CDR3 sequences, with 16% as singletons. Sequenced sample: PBMCs. The V call is TRBV6-2 or TRBV6-3, the J call TRBJ2-5; the D call may be TRBD1 or TRBD2 (5 bases each). The TCR was taken from a human donor in good health (CMV status not recorded). Some clones in this sample may be carry-over from other donors' samples. DNA for the CDR3: TGTGCCAGCAGTTACAGAGGGGACGCTCAGTACTTC. Translated, it gives CASSYRGDAQYF.